The 5 T cell receptor beta chains given below trace back to one sample, sequenced in a study of T cell repertoires in cytomegalovirus infection (dated by TCRdb to the late 2010s). Their cognate antigens are unknown. The sample was run on an Illumina HiSeq 1500. TCRdb reprocessed the public reads (quality trimming at Q25 with fastp, clone calling with MiXCR) and kept in-frame beta chains. Here each entry gathers all rows of one CDR3 protein and keeps the most common genes and DNA. Across this sample there are roughly 340,000 distinct CDR3 sequences, with just under 30% seen only once. The ten largest clones represent 20% of the sample. The sample's treatment or condition label, decoded: in vitro stimulation with specific CMV peptide epitopes to enrich CMV-specific T cells. The sequencing here drew on cultured PBMCs, taken from culture after CMV antigen stimulation. Receptor source: a human donor in good health (CMV status not recorded). Some clones in this sample may be carry-over from other donors' samples.

V gene TRBV29-1 combines with J gene TRBJ2-5; no definite D call. Germline loops: CDR1 SQVTM, CDR2 ANQGSEA. V was pared by 4 bases and J by 4 bases, with 7 bases between. CDR3 length: 11 residues. The CDR3 region has the DNA TGCAGCGTTGGCCCCGGAGAGACCCAGTACTTC. This encodes CSVGPGETQYF. Variable domain in full (rest from reference TRBV29-1 and TRBJ2-5): SAVISQKPSRDICQRGTSLTIQCQVDSQVTMMFWYRQQPGQSLTLIATANQGSEATYESGFVIDKFPISRPNLTFSTLTVSNMSPEDSSIYLCSVGPGETQYFGPGTRLLVL.

The chain couples TRBV2 to TRBJ1-1; D unresolved. The CDR3 extends over 13 amino acids. Germline loops: CDR1 SNHLY, CDR2 FYNNEI. V was clipped by 6 bases and J by 2 bases, with 10 bases between them. The CDR3 coding sequence is TGTGCCAGCAGCCGACTTGAAAACACTGAAGCTTTCTTT. This gives the protein CASSRLENTEAFF.

This sequence joins TRBV20-1 and TRBJ1-5, with a weak D call TRBD1 (6 bases). This CDR3 contains 14 residues. CDR1 and CDR2 (germline): DFQATT, SNEGSKA (reference sequence). Trimming pared 5 bases from V and 1 base from J, leaving 12 bases between. The DNA of the CDR3 is TGCAGTGCTCACAGGGTAGGGAGCAATCAGCCCCAGCATTTT. Residues: CSAHRVGSNQPQHF.

The chain has TRBV27 and TRBJ2-2, with D perhaps matching TRBD2 (6 bases). Trimming cost V 1 base and J 2 bases, with 11 bases left between them. Looked up from germline, CDR1 is MNHEY and CDR2 is SMNVEV (reference sequence). The CDR3 is 16 amino acids. Here the CDR3 reads CASSLFSGSNTGELFF. CDR3 coding DNA: TGTGCCAGCAGTTTATTTAGCGGAAGCAACACCGGGGAGCTGTTTTTT.

This sequence joins TRBV12-3 or TRBV12-4 and TRBJ2-1; TRBD1 is a possible D gene (6 bases). This CDR3 spans 12 amino acids. The germline V and J ends were trimmed by 8 bases and 7 bases, with 12 bases remaining between them. CDR3 sequence: CASGGQGNEQFF. The DNA for the CDR3 is TGTGCCAGCGGGGGCCAGGGGAATGAGCAGTTCTTC.